Presented here are 12 T cell receptor beta chains from one specimen sequenced in a study of T-cell memory formation after mild COVID-19. A single record per CDR3 protein comes from TCRdb applying MiXCR to the 5' RACE reads. The profile shows fewer than 200,000 distinct CDR3 sequences, approximately 12% of them singletons. The sample was PBMCs or a T cell subset sorted from them (not recorded which). The origin of the receptors is a man aged 18 to 29 who had mild COVID-19 (a few samples of this study predate the infection). Cell type and time point are not known.

This clonotype has a handful of counts. The gene calls are TRBV4-3 and TRBJ2-7, with TRBD2 matching 8 bases. V lost 1 base to trimming and J lost 0 bases; unmatched junction nucleotides: 2. The CDR3 extends over 15 amino acids. Germline lookup yields CDR1 LGHNA and CDR2 YSLEER. The chain's CDR3 is CASSQVLAGSYEQYF. For the CDR3, the DNA is TGCGCCAGCAGCCAAGTCCTAGCGGGCTCCTACGAGCAGTACTTC.

This clonotype occurred a few times. The V gene is TRBV6-2 or TRBV6-3, the J gene TRBJ1-5, with D possibly matching TRBD1 (5 bases). Trimming took 8 bases from V and 5 from J, leaving 10 bases between them. The CDR3 is 12 amino acids. Germline V gives CDR1 MNHEY, CDR2 SVGEGT. The CDR3 coding sequence is TGTGCCAGCGGCCCCAGGGATCAGCCCCAGCATTTT. This sequence encodes CASGPRDQPQHF.

The V call is TRBV20-1, the J call TRBJ2-2; D is ambiguous. Germline CDR1 reads DFQATT; CDR2 reads SNEGSKA (reference sequence). CDR3 length: 17 amino acids. V gave up 0 bases and J gave up 0 bases, with 14 bases separating them. CDR3 sequence (DNA): TGCAGTGCTAGAGACCAGGACGACTTCGCGAACACCGGGGAGCTGTTTTTT. Its protein product is CSARDQDDFANTGELFF.

This chain links TRBV4-2 with TRBJ2-2; 8 bases fit TRBD2. The CDR3 is 14 amino acids. The germline gives CDR1 LGHNA, CDR2 YNFKEQ. V shed 7 bases, J shed 1 base, and the junction held 2 bases outside the gene matches. The CDR3 DNA is TGTGCCAGCACCCGGGGGGGGAACACCGGGGAGCTGTTTTTT. This codes for CASTRGGNTGELFF.

The chain uses TRBV2 and TRBJ2-1; 8 bases align to TRBD2. V was clipped by 2 bases and J by 4 bases; unmatched bases: 4. From germline, CDR1 is SNHLY and CDR2 FYNNEI. The CDR3 spans 15 residues. Written as DNA, the CDR3 is TGTGCCAGCAGTGAACAGAGCGGGGGTTACAATGAGCAGTTCTTC. Translated: CASSEQSGGYNEQFF.

This clonotype was observed a few times. V and J are TRBV20-1 and TRBJ1-2, with D possibly TRBD1 on 6 matching bases. Germline CDR1 reads DFQATT; CDR2 reads SNEGSKA (reference sequence). V lost 0 bases and J 4 bases, leaving 12 bases between the germline ends. CDR3 length: 14 amino acids. The CDR3 spells CSARDQGYGYGYTF. The CDR3 DNA is TGCAGTGCTAGAGACCAGGGGTACGGCTATGGCTACACCTTC.

The genes are TRBV6-1 and TRBJ2-3, with unresolved D. CDR3 size: 16 residues. Trimming stripped 9 bases from V and 0 bases from J, with 19 bases between. CDR1 MNHNS and CDR2 SASEGT come from the germline V gene. CDR3 protein: CASGYGVGFSTDTQYF. The CDR3 DNA follows: TGTGCCAGTGGTTATGGTGTGGGGTTTAGCACAGATACGCAGTATTTT.

This clonotype was detected a few times. CDR3 loop: CASSYSRQSSNQPQHF. The CDR3 DNA reads as TGTGCCAGCAGTTACTCCAGGCAGTCTAGCAATCAGCCCCAGCATTTT. The gene calls are TRBV6-6 and TRBJ1-5, with no clear D. Trimming cost V 0 bases and J 0 bases, with 9 bases left between them. The CDR3 contains 16 residues. CDR1 and CDR2 (germline): MNHNY, SVGAGI (reference sequence).

This clonotype turned up a few times. This sequence joins TRBV12-3 or TRBV12-4 and TRBJ1-5; unclear D gene. V was pared by 7 bases and J by 7 bases, with 11 bases between. The CDR3 has 12 amino acids. DNA of the CDR3: TGTGCCAGCACCGTATTAGGGCAGCCCCAGCATTTT. This sequence encodes CASTVLGQPQHF.

This clonotype was detected a few times. This chain's CDR3 is CASSYDRAQETQYF. DNA for the CDR3: TGTGCCAGCAGTTACGATAGAGCCCAAGAGACCCAGTACTTC. V is TRBV6-6 and J is TRBJ2-5; D gene unclear. This CDR3 contains 14 residues. The germline V and J ends were trimmed by 2 bases and 1 base, with 8 bases remaining between them. From germline, CDR1 is MNHNY and CDR2 SVGAGI (reference sequence).

The CDR3 here is CASIRTSGGFEQYV. DNA of the CDR3: TGTGCCAGCATTAGGACTAGCGGGGGTTTCGAGCAGTACGTC. The J gene is TRBJ2-7, the V gene TRBV28; the match to TRBD2 covers 13 bases. CDR3 size: 14 residues. V shed 7 bases and J 6 bases; nucleotides not matched to a gene: 6. CDR1 and CDR2 from the germline V gene are MDHEN and SYDVKM.

This chain joins TRBV5-4 and TRBJ1-2; 9 bases map to TRBD1. The germline V gene has CDR1 SGHNT and CDR2 YYREEE (reference sequence). The CDR3 is 14 residues long. The V gene end was trimmed by 2 bases and the J gene end by 6 bases; junction bases not matched to a gene: 5. CDR3 nucleotides: TGTGCCAGCAGCTTAGGGGGACAGGGAGATGGCTACACCTTC. Translating gives CASSLGGQGDGYTF. The complete variable domain, with remaining parts taken from reference TRBV5-4 and TRBJ1-2, reads ETGVTQSPTHLIKTRGQQVTLRCSSQSGHNTVSWYQQALGQGPQFIFQYYREEENGRGNFPPRFSGLQFPNYSSELNVNALELDDSALYLCASSLGGQGDGYTFGSGTRLTVV.